These 9 T cell receptor beta chains originate from one sample sequenced in a study of shared clonotypes between healthy human individuals. Profiled with immunoSEQ multiplex PCR; TCRdb holds only in-frame clones, not every one. Of over 850,000 clones detected, more than 75% appear once; the ten largest clones hold 0.6% to 0.7%. Sequenced input: memory CD4+ T cells from PBMCs. Subset specified: CD45RA-negative fraction. The receptors come from a man between 18 and 35 years old in good health. Some clones in this sample may be carry-over from other donors' samples.

The V gene is TRBV2, the J gene TRBJ2-7; 9 nucleotides line up with TRBD1. The CDR3 extends over 13 amino acids. The J segment lost 6 bases and the V segment lost 7 bases, leaving 7 bases of the junction unmatched. In germline, CDR1 is SNHLY, CDR2 FYNNEI. CDR3 sequence (DNA): TGTGCCAGCACCCGGGACAGGGTGATCGAGCAGTACTTC. As protein: CASTRDRVIEQYF. The whole variable domain, remainder taken from reference TRBV2 and TRBJ2-7, is EPEVTQTPSHQVTQMGQEVILRCVPISNHLYFYWYRQILGQKVEFLVSFYNNEISEKSEIFDDQFSVERPDGSNFTLKIRSTKLEDSAMYFCASTRDRVIEQYFGPGTRLTVT.

Comment on this clone: This clone may be a read error of a much larger clone one base away. Other nucleotide sequences in the sample specify the same CDR3. The rearrangement joins TRBV15 to TRBJ2-2; D remains ambiguous. Trimming shortened V by 0 bases and J by 1 base, and 3 bases separated the two germline ends. Germline CDR1 and CDR2: LNHNV and YYDKDF (reference sequence). The CDR3 runs to 14 residues. CDR3 sequence (DNA): TGTGCCACCAGCAGAGACAGGAACACCGGGGAGCTGTTTTTT. It yields the protein CATSRDRNTGELFF. The full variable domain, with the rest looked up from reference TRBV15 and TRBJ2-2, is DAMVIQNPRYQVTQFGKPVTLSCSQTLNHNVMYWYQQKSSQAPKLLFHYYDKDFNNEADTPDNFQSRRPNTSFCFLDIRSPGLGDTAMYLCATSRDRNTGELFFGEGSRLTVL.

The V call is TRBV19, the J call TRBJ2-3, with TRBD2 identical over 7 bases. Per the germline V gene, CDR1 is LNHDA and CDR2 is SQIVND (reference sequence). The CDR3 is 14 residues long. Germline trimming cut 3 bases from V and 0 bases from J; bases unmatched to any gene: 0. CDR3 in DNA: TGTGCCAGTAGTATTAGCGGGAGCACAGATACGCAGTATTTT. The encoded protein is CASSISGSTDTQYF. Full variable domain (outside the CDR3, taken from reference TRBV19 and TRBJ2-3): DGGITQSPKYLFRKEGQNVTLSCEQNLNHDAMYWYRQDPGQGLRLIYYSQIVNDFQKGDIAEGYSVSREKKESFPLTVTSAQKNPTAFYLCASSISGSTDTQYFGPGTRLTVL.

The chain uses TRBV6-1 and TRBJ2-7; D may be TRBD1 (6 bases). The CDR3 has 16 amino acids. The V and J ends lost 2 bases and 6 bases respectively, with 20 bases between them. Germline V gives CDR1 MNHNS, CDR2 SASEGT. The CDR3 DNA reads TGTGCCAGCAGTGAAAGTTGGCAGGGGCTCGCCACCGAGCAGTACTTC. Its protein product is CASSESWQGLATEQYF.

The chain has TRBV6-5 and TRBJ1-3; D might be TRBD1 (5 bases). V was clipped by 5 bases and J by 0 bases, with 8 bases between them. This CDR3 has 14 amino acids. Germline assignment: CDR1 MNHEY and CDR2 SVGAGI. The CDR3 DNA reads TGTGCCAGCAGTCCAGACAGCTCTGGAAACACCATATATTTT. This sequence encodes CASSPDSSGNTIYF.

This sequence joins TRBV5-4 and TRBJ2-7, with 7 bases fitting TRBD2. V lost 3 bases, J lost 3 bases, and 6 bases stayed unmatched. CDR3 size: 14 residues. Germline assignment: CDR1 SGHNT and CDR2 YYREEE (reference sequence). CDR3 in amino acids: CASSSLGGSYEQYF. The CDR3 DNA reads TGTGCCAGCAGCTCCCTGGGCGGGAGCTACGAGCAGTACTTC.

V is TRBV7-7 and J is TRBJ2-7; D possibly corresponds to TRBD1 (6 bases). V dropped 4 bases and J dropped 5 bases, with 12 bases sitting between them. Germline assignment: CDR1 SSHAT and CDR2 FNYEAQ (reference sequence). CDR3 size: 13 residues. The CDR3 region has the DNA TGTGCCAGCAGCTCAGGCAGGGGAAACGAGCAGTACTTC. It yields the protein CASSSGRGNEQYF. Complete variable domain (other parts from reference TRBV7-7 and TRBJ2-7): GAGVSQSPRYKVTKRGQDVTLRCDPISSHATLYWYQQALGQGPEFLTYFNYEAQPDKSGLPSDRFSAERPEGSISTLTIQRTEQRDSAMYRCASSSGRGNEQYFGPGTRLTVT.

V and J are TRBV19 and TRBJ2-2; D ambiguous. Germline lookup yields CDR1 LNHDA and CDR2 SQIVND (reference sequence). V lost 7 bases, J lost 5 bases, and 20 bases lay in between. The CDR3 is 16 amino acids. CDR3 protein: CASKVRTPRWTGELFF. The CDR3 DNA reads TGTGCCAGTAAAGTAAGGACCCCCCGGTGGACCGGGGAGCTGTTTTTT. The full variable domain, rest sourced from reference TRBV19 and TRBJ2-2, is DGGITQSPKYLFRKEGQNVTLSCEQNLNHDAMYWYRQDPGQGLRLIYYSQIVNDFQKGDIAEGYSVSREKKESFPLTVTSAQKNPTAFYLCASKVRTPRWTGELFFGEGSRLTVL.

Written as DNA, the CDR3 is TGCGCCAGCAGCCAGGGGGGACTAGCGGGAGTCAGGGGCGGGGAGCTGTTTTTT. The encoded protein is CASSQGGLAGVRGGELFF. V and J are TRBV4-1 and TRBJ2-2; 14 nucleotides agree with TRBD2. Germline assignment: CDR1 MGHRA and CDR2 YSYEKL. V dropped 3 bases and J dropped 7; count of bases not matched to a gene: 10. The CDR3 has 18 amino acids.